Sequencing of this T cell receptor (beta chain) was carried out in a study of blood T cell repertoires in COVID-19. Across the study: Sites across the United States, Italy and Spain contributed samples from acute and convalescent COVID-19. From T cells, B-cell-depleted T cells, or PBMCs came the material, which was cDNA or gDNA.

How the authors handled the data: Using reference gene primer amplification, nucleated cell counts were estimated. Profiling relied on immunoSEQ multiplex PCR, and the TCRdb table lists in-frame clones only, not all of them. V and J calls plus clone size are reproduced from that table; the DNA served to infer D and trimming. The profile shows 200,000 to 250,000 clones, 60% to 85% of them singletons. The germline CDR1 and CDR2 sequences are SGHTA and FQGTGA. CDR3 length equals 13 residues. V shed 4 bases and J shed 4 bases, with 8 bases lying between them. The sequence was collected from a woman aged 70-85 years with acute or convalescent COVID-19. J is TRBJ2-1 and V is TRBV7-3, with D perhaps TRBD1 (6 bases). The sample taken for sequencing was peripheral blood. The CDR3 sequence is CASSSQGYNEQFF. The CDR3 coding sequence is TGTGCCAGCAGCTCACAGGGTTACAATGAGCAGTTCTTC. Looking up the rest from reference TRBV7-3 and TRBJ2-1 gives the full variable domain: GAGVSQTPSNKVTEKGKYVELRCDPISGHTALYWYRQSLGQGPEFLIYFQGTGAADDSGLPNDRFFAVRPEGSVSTLKIQRTERGDSAVYLCASSSQGYNEQFFGPGTRLTVL.